These 23 T cell receptor beta chains were sequenced from one sample in a study. TCRdb used MiXCR to reprocess the 5' RACE reads, holding one entry per CDR3 protein. There are 6,500 to 10,000 distinct CDR3 sequences in the sample; roughly 15% occur only once, and roughly 3.6% lies in the top ten. Sequenced: memory CD4+ T cells sorted from blood. Subset denoted: memory CD4+ T cells, CD4+CD45RO+CD25-. The receptors stem from a female donor with breast cancer.

Sample share makes this clonotype medium-sized (0.01 to 0.1%). The chain has TRBV2 and TRBJ1-6; TRBD1 might be the D (6 bases). CDR3 length: 14 amino acids. CDR1 SNHLY and CDR2 FYNNEI come from the germline V gene. V was trimmed by 4 bases and J by 10 bases, leaving 14 bases between them. CDR3 in amino acids: CASSGAGEVSPLHF. As DNA, the CDR3 is TGTGCCAGCAGTGGGGCAGGGGAAGTATCACCCCTCCACTTT.

The rearrangement links TRBV12-3 or TRBV12-4 to TRBJ2-7, with D perhaps matching TRBD1 (5 bases). The CDR3 has 11 residues. Trimming shortened V by 4 bases and J by 6 bases, and 7 bases separated the two germline ends. This CDR3 reads CASSCRVEQYF. The CDR3 nucleotides read TGTGCCAGCAGTTGCAGGGTCGAGCAGTACTTC.

Sample share makes this clonotype medium-sized (0.01 to 0.1%). This chain joins TRBV5-1 and TRBJ2-2; either TRBD1 or TRBD2 may supply D (5 bases each). This CDR3 region has 15 residues. Germline lookup yields CDR1 SGHRS and CDR2 YFSETQ. The V gene lost 2 bases and the J gene lost 1 base, with 9 bases spanning the gap. CDR3 amino acids: CASSFGTVNTGELFF. The CDR3 DNA reads TGCGCCAGCAGCTTTGGGACGGTGAACACCGGGGAGCTGTTTTTT.

This clonotype was seen a handful of times. It may be a read error: a sequence one base away is much more abundant. The J gene is TRBJ1-3, the V gene TRBV6-1; D is possibly TRBD1 (5 bases). There are 17 residues in the CDR3. CDR1 is MNHNS, CDR2 SASEGT, per germline. The CDR3 here is CASSVNVGTLPGSTIYF. Written as DNA, the CDR3 is TGTGCCAGCAGTGTTAACGTCGGGACCCTACCCGGAAGCACCATATATTTT.

This clonotype is medium-sized. The chain combines TRBV7-3 with TRBJ2-2; D is possibly TRBD2 (5 bases). CDR1 is SGHTA, CDR2 FQGTGA, per germline. V shed 5 bases and J shed 1 base, with 11 bases lying between them. The CDR3 has 15 amino acids. The CDR3 loop reads CASSPSGRNTGELFF. The CDR3 DNA reads TGTGCCAGCAGCCCATCGGGGAGGAACACCGGGGAGCTGTTTTTT.

Remarks on this clonotype: Since the CDR3 does not end with the conserved phenylalanine or tryptophan, this likely comes from a read error. This chain uses TRBV6-1 with TRBJ2-3; a possible D gene is TRBD1 (6 bases). V was pared by 6 bases and J by 0 bases, with 10 bases between. The CDR3 has 14 residues. CDR1 is MNHNS and CDR2 is SASEGT in the germline V gene. In DNA form, the CDR3 reads TGTGCCAGCAGACAGGGTACTAGCACAGATACGCAGTATCTG. Protein sequence: CASRQGTSTDTQYL.

The table lists this clonotype with many counts. The chain carries TRBV6-1 and TRBJ1-3; 7 nucleotides line up with TRBD1. This CDR3 has 14 amino acids. Germline V gene lookup returns CDR1 MNHNS and CDR2 SASEGT. Losses at the gene ends were 9 bases for V and 0 bases for J; bases not matched to a gene: 5. CDR3 DNA sequence: TGTGCCAGTAAGACAGGGAACTCTGGAAACACCATATATTTT. Translating it yields CASKTGNSGNTIYF.

On this clonotype itself: Being one base from a much bigger clone, this may be a read error. The conserved phenylalanine or tryptophan is not found at the CDR3 terminus, so this likely reflects a read error. The chain links TRBV12-3 or TRBV12-4 to TRBJ1-1; 9 bases agree with TRBD1. CDR3 length equals 13 residues. V was pared by 6 bases and J by 6 bases, with 5 bases of the junction left unmatched. The CDR3 sequence: CASSWRQGAEAFY. CDR3 bases: TGTGCCAGCAGCTGGCGACAGGGGGCTGAAGCTTTCTAT.

In its sample, this clonotype was seen a few times. At one of its ends the junction is not consistent with the germline gene, which may arise from a read error. The rearrangement links TRBV28 to TRBJ2-3, with D hard to call. Germline V CDR1 and CDR2: MDHEN, SYDVKM. This CDR3 spans 16 amino acids. The CDR3 here is CVSSLWILDSTDTQYF. Written as DNA, the CDR3 is TGTGTCAGCAGTTTATGGATCTTAGATAGCACAGATACGCAGTATTTT.

This rearrangement joins TRBV5-1 to TRBJ1-1, with TRBD1 identical over 8 bases. Unmatched junction bases numbered 12, after V lost 4 bases and J lost 10 bases. Germline CDR1 and CDR2: SGHRS and YFSETQ. This CDR3 spans 14 amino acids. The CDR3: CASSTGTGTLAAFF. CDR3 sequence (DNA): TGCGCCAGCAGCACCGGGACAGGAACCCTTGCAGCTTTCTTT. Filled out from reference TRBV5-1 and TRBJ1-1, the complete variable domain reads KAGVTQTPRYLIKTRGQQVTLSCSPISGHRSVSWYQQTPGQGLQFLFEYFSETQRNKGNFPGRFSGRQFSNSRSEMNVSTLELGDSALYLCASSTGTGTLAAFFGQGTRLTVV.

This clonotype occurred many times. V gene TRBV19 combines with J gene TRBJ1-5, with D hard to call. The CDR3 length is 13 residues. V was pared by 7 bases and J by 3 bases, with 10 bases between. From germline, CDR1 is LNHDA and CDR2 SQIVND (reference sequence). CDR3 sequence: CASTEGLNQPQHF. CDR3 sequence (DNA): TGTGCCAGTACCGAAGGTCTCAATCAGCCCCAGCATTTT.

This clonotype is classed as medium-sized. This chain connects TRBV7-9 to TRBJ2-2; a weak D match, TRBD1 (5 bases). Germline loops: CDR1 SEHNR, CDR2 FQNEAQ (reference sequence). The CDR3 sequence is 12 residues long. Trimming took 5 bases from V and 7 from J, leaving 8 bases between them. CDR3 protein: CASSLQGGELFF. CDR3 bases: TGTGCCAGCAGCCTCCAGGGCGGGGAGCTGTTTTTT.

This chain joins TRBV12-3 or TRBV12-4 and TRBJ1-2, with D uncertain. Trimming took 3 bases from V and 4 from J, leaving 9 bases between them. The CDR3 covers 13 residues. The CDR3 spells CASSFRTVYGYTF. CDR3 DNA: TGTGCCAGCAGTTTTCGGACGGTCTATGGCTACACCTTC.

This clonotype has more than one count but fewer than ten. A read error is possible here, since a much larger clone lies one base away. V and J are TRBV5-1 and TRBJ2-4; D ambiguous. The CDR3 covers 16 residues. Germline V gene data show CDR1 as SGHRS and CDR2 as YFSETQ. The CDR3 region is CASSLSGRVAKNIQCF. The CDR3 nucleotides read TGCGCCAGCAGCTTGTCTGGAAGGGTGGCTAAAAACATTCAGTGCTTC.

Comment on this clonotype: This may stem from a read error, because a much larger clone lies one nucleotide away. The J gene is TRBJ1-1, the V gene TRBV7-9; D uncertain. The length of the CDR3 is 14 residues. Germline CDR1 is SEHNR and CDR2 is FQNEAQ (reference sequence). The ends were cut back, 4 bases at V and 4 bases at J, with 13 bases in the middle. CDR3 amino acids: CASSSRGSSTEAFF. DNA for the CDR3: TGTGCCAGCAGCTCTAGAGGATCGAGCACTGAAGCTTTCTTT. Full variable domain (rest looked up from reference TRBV7-9 and TRBJ1-1): DTGVSQNPRHKITKRGQNVTFRCDPISEHNRLYWYRQTLGQGPEFLTYFQNEAQLEKSRLLSDRFSAERPKGSFSTLEIQRTEQGDSAMYLCASSSRGSSTEAFFGQGTRLTVV.

This rearrangement joins TRBV7-2 to TRBJ1-1; TRBD1 agrees at 9 bases. Germline V gives CDR1 SGHTA, CDR2 FQGNSA. The length of the CDR3 is 14 residues. The trim removed 2 bases at V and 11 bases at J, leaving 9 bases unmatched. In DNA form, the CDR3 reads TGTGCCAGCAGCTTAACAGGGGGCGCAGGAGGGGCTTTCTTT. Translation gives CASSLTGGAGGAFF.

This clonotype was counted at least ten times. The junction and the germline gene differ at one end; a read error may be behind it. V and J are TRBV9 and TRBJ1-1, with D tentatively TRBD1 (5 bases). There are 16 residues in the CDR3. Germline V gene data show CDR1 as SGDLS and CDR2 as YYNGEE. This chain's CDR3 is CVSSAHFGGGGTEAFF. In DNA form, the CDR3 reads TGTGTCAGCAGCGCCCACTTCGGGGGGGGAGGCACTGAAGCTTTCTTT.

This clonotype counts as medium-sized. V gene TRBV7-2 combines with J gene TRBJ2-4, with D maybe TRBD1 (6 bases). Germline lookup yields CDR1 SGHTA and CDR2 FQGNSA. The CDR3 runs to 17 residues. Trimming pared 4 bases from V and 8 bases from J, leaving 24 bases between. CDR3 DNA sequence: TGTGCCAGCAGCTCCCCCCCGGGCAGGGGAGTTACGGACATTCAGTACTTC. Its protein product is CASSSPPGRGVTDIQYF.

Relative to its sample, this clonotype is medium-sized (0.01 to 0.1%). The CDR3 nucleotides are TGTGCCACCAGTGATGGGACTAGACCTAACACAGATACGCAGTATTTT. Encoded protein: CATSDGTRPNTDTQYF. This chain uses TRBV24-1 with TRBJ2-3; 8 positions match TRBD2. The length of the CDR3 is 16 residues. Germline V lookup: CDR1 KGHDR, CDR2 SFDVKD. J gave up 2 bases and V 3 bases, and 6 bases lay outside the gene matches.

Judged by abundance, this clonotype is medium-sized. The rearrangement links TRBV4-1 to TRBJ1-2, with D possibly matching TRBD1 (6 bases). Trimming removed 0 bases at V and 4 bases at J, with 12 bases between. Germline values: CDR1 MGHRA, CDR2 YSYEKL. This CDR3 region has 15 residues. DNA of the CDR3: TGCGCCAGCAGCCAAGATGGTCCCAGGGGCTATGGCTACACCTTC. It encodes CASSQDGPRGYGYTF.

As concerns this clonotype: An end of the junction differs from the germline gene, which may be a read error. The CDR3 is CASSLTGDEQSF. In DNA, the CDR3 is TGTGCCAGCAGCCTTACGGGCGACGAGCAGAGCTTC. The chain recombines TRBV7-9 with TRBJ2-7, with D unresolved. Looked up from germline, CDR1 is SEHNR and CDR2 is FQNEAQ (reference sequence). The CDR3 runs to 12 residues.

This clonotype is judged medium-sized. The chain recombines TRBV7-6 with TRBJ2-7, with D unclear. Germline V gene data show CDR1 as SGHVS and CDR2 as FNYEAQ. The CDR3 has 13 amino acids. Trimming took 4 bases from V and 3 from J, leaving 10 bases between them. CDR3 region: CASSSSFGYEQYF. CDR3 DNA sequence: TGTGCCAGCAGCTCATCTTTCGGCTACGAGCAGTACTTC.

This clonotype is medium-sized. V is TRBV6-6 and J is TRBJ1-3; D is unresolved. The CDR3 length is 15 residues. Germline V gives CDR1 MNHNY, CDR2 SVGAGI (reference sequence). V shed 5 bases and J shed 7 bases, with 18 bases lying between them. CDR3: CASSLGRGVENTIYF. In DNA, the CDR3 is TGTGCCAGCAGTCTCGGACGGGGAGTCGAGAACACCATATATTTT.